The 7 T cell receptor beta chains below all came from one sample that was sequenced in a study of regulatory and conventional T cells in RAG deficiency. Using immunoSEQ multiplex PCR, the repertoire was profiled, and TCRdb retains in-frame clones only, with some absent. The sample shows tens of thousands of clones, just under 90% of them seen only once. The sample was also reused in another study, on regulatory T cells. Turning to that study: The PCR used 52 TRBV and 13 TRBJ primers.

Sequenced sample: CD8+ T cells sorted from blood. Receptors were obtained from a human donor in good health.

The genes are TRBV7-9 and TRBJ2-1, with 7 bases aligning to TRBD2. J lost 3 bases, V lost 6 bases, and 2 bases had no gene match. The CDR3 is made up of 13 amino acids. CDR1 is SEHNR and CDR2 is FQNEAQ in the germline V gene (reference sequence). The DNA of the CDR3 is TGTGCCAGCAGTAGGGACTACTACAATGAGCAGTTCTTC. It codes for CASSRDYYNEQFF.

The chain employs TRBV11-2 and TRBJ2-3; D call uncertain. The CDR3 is 13 residues long. In germline, CDR1 is SGHAT, CDR2 FQNNGV. V was trimmed by 2 bases and J by 5 bases, leaving 8 bases between them. Written as DNA, the CDR3 is TGTGCCAGCAGCTTACCACGCCAAGATACGCAGTATTTT. This encodes CASSLPRQDTQYF.

The rearrangement links TRBV7-9 to TRBJ2-3; 12 nucleotides agree with TRBD2. This CDR3 has 17 residues. Germline loops: CDR1 SEHNR, CDR2 FQNEAQ (reference sequence). V trimming: 1 base; J trimming: 2 bases; junction bases outside the gene matches: 4. CDR3 sequence: CASSLGLAGVNTDTQYF. The CDR3 DNA reads as TGTGCCAGCAGCTTAGGACTAGCGGGAGTGAACACAGATACGCAGTATTTT.

V usage is TRBV7-6 and J usage is TRBJ2-2; 7 bases fit TRBD2. Germline CDR1 reads SGHVS; CDR2 reads FNYEAQ. V gave up 5 bases and J gave up 6 bases; unmatched junction bases: 6. The CDR3 extends over 14 amino acids. This chain's CDR3 is CASSPGGTAGELFF. CDR3 coding DNA: TGTGCCAGCAGCCCCGGGGGGACTGCCGGGGAGCTGTTTTTT.

The genes are TRBV27 and TRBJ2-2, with TRBD1 matching 9 bases. Germline assignment: CDR1 MNHEY and CDR2 SMNVEV (reference sequence). The CDR3 runs 14 residues. V shed 5 bases and J 10 bases; nucleotides not matched to a gene: 8. The CDR3 nucleotides are TGTGCCAGCAGTCTCAACAGGGGGCGGGAGGAGCTGTTTTTT. Its protein product is CASSLNRGREELFF.

This clone was observed a single time. The chain uses TRBV2 and TRBJ1-2; 7 nucleotides line up with TRBD1. The length of the CDR3 is 18 residues. Germline V lookup: CDR1 SNHLY, CDR2 FYNNEI. With 9 bases clipped from V and 5 bases from J, the junction kept 24 bases outside the gene matches. CDR3 bases: TGTGCCAGAGGGGGGCAGGGGGGATCCCAAAAGTTCGGTTATGGCTACACCTTC. Its translation is CARGGQGGSQKFGYGYTF.

The chain combines TRBV15 with TRBJ1-5; 8 bases are a match to TRBD1. V gave up 5 bases and J gave up 6 bases; unmatched junction bases: 6. This CDR3 is built from 14 residues. Germline-derived CDR1 and CDR2 are LNHNV and YYDKDF (reference sequence). The CDR3 loop is CATSPRGPVQPQHF. The DNA of the CDR3 is TGTGCCACCAGCCCCAGGGGGCCGGTTCAGCCCCAGCATTTT.